A selection of T cell receptor beta chains follows, all from one sample in a study of blood T cell repertoires in COVID-19. The protocol was immunoSEQ multiplex PCR, while the TCRdb copy is restricted to in-frame clones and leaves out a portion. Counted here are approximately 160,000 clones, 85% to 95% occurring once; the ten biggest clones make up 2%. The sample consisted of peripheral blood. The source of these receptors is a woman aged 55 to 70 with COVID-19, enrolled during active disease. CDR3s include the opening cysteine and the closing phenylalanine or tryptophan. A D gene is named only where the DNA matches it firmly. Size is stated for part of the rows, as once, few or many counts, or as a class when the clone is expanded.

d_gene	v_gene	abundance	j_gene	len	CDR3nt	CDR3aa
-	TRBV7-6	-	TRBJ2-2	17	TGTGCCAGCAGCTTAGGGGGCGGGGCGCTGAACACCGGGGAGCTGTTTTTT	CASSLGGGALNTGELFF
-	TRBV9	-	TRBJ1-2	14	TGTGCCAGCAGCGTAGCTACGACAGACTATGGCTACACCTTC	CASSVATTDYGYTF
-	TRBV6-6	-	TRBJ1-5	15	TGTGCCAGCAGTTACTCGGAGGGGTTTAGTCAGCCCCAGCATTTT	CASSYSEGFSQPQHF
-	TRBV5-4	-	TRBJ2-2	16	TGTGCCAGCAGCTTGGATCCAGGGGTTGTGACCGGGGAGCTGTTTTTT	CASSLDPGVVTGELFF
-	TRBV5-5	-	TRBJ1-1	14	TGTGCCAGCAGCTTGGGTCAAGGCGGAACTGAAGCTTTCTTT	CASSLGQGGTEAFF
-	TRBV19	-	TRBJ1-3	15	TGTGCCAGTAGCAACGCAGGGTGGCAGGAAAACACCATATATTTT	CASSNAGWQENTIYF
TRBD1	TRBV19	-	TRBJ2-5	13	TGTGCCAGCCGCGACAGGGGACAAGAGACCCAGTACTTC	CASRDRGQETQYF
-	TRBV5-6	once	TRBJ1-2	13	TGTGCCAGCAGCTTTGACAGGTCGCGGGGCTACACCTTC	CASSFDRSRGYTF
-	TRBV29-1	-	TRBJ2-3	12	TGCAGCGTTAGCCCCCCCACAGATACGCAGTATTTT	CSVSPPTDTQYF
-	TRBV7-9	-	TRBJ2-5	12	TGTGCCAGCAGCCCACTCCAAGAGACCCAGTACTTC	CASSPLQETQYF
TRBD1	TRBV6-2/TRBV6-3	-	TRBJ1-2	15	TGTGCCAGCAGTCATGGACAGGGTCAGACCTATGGCTACACCTTC	CASSHGQGQTYGYTF
-	TRBV13	-	TRBJ2-2	13	TGTGCCAGCAGCTTAGAAGCTGGGCGCGAGCTGTTTTTT	CASSLEAGRELFF
-	TRBV10-3	-	TRBJ1-2	15	TGTGCCATCAGTGAGTCGCAGGGGTTGGAGTATGGCTACACCTTC	CAISESQGLEYGYTF
-	TRBV15	-	TRBJ1-5	15	TGTGCCACCAGCAGAGATTTGAGCCCAAATCAGCCCCAGCATTTT	CATSRDLSPNQPQHF
-	TRBV7-9	medium-sized	TRBJ1-1	14	TGTGCCAGCAGCTCGGAGGGGTTGGGAACTGAAGCTTTCTTT	CASSSEGLGTEAFF
TRBD2	TRBV7-9	-	TRBJ2-1	18	TGTGCCAGCAGCCCCGGGGGGCTTCAGCGGGGGACTTACAATGAGCAGTTCTTC	CASSPGGLQRGTYNEQFF
-	TRBV6-6	-	TRBJ1-2	14	TGTGCCAGCAGTTATCAACAGGGAATCGAAGGCTACACCTTC	CASSYQQGIEGYTF
TRBD1	TRBV4-1	-	TRBJ1-1	18	TGCGCCAGCAGCCAACTCATAGGGGGCGCGGGACTGAACACTGAAGCTTTCTTT	CASSQLIGGAGLNTEAFF
-	TRBV11-3	-	TRBJ1-3	16	TGTGCCAGCAGCTCGGGTCAGGGAAGCTCTGGAAACACCATATATTTT	CASSSGQGSSGNTIYF
-	TRBV18	-	TRBJ1-1	16	TGTGCCAGCTCACCCCGATCTCAGGGTGGAAGCACTGAAGCTTTCTTT	CASSPRSQGGSTEAFF
TRBD2	TRBV19	-	TRBJ2-1	17	TGTGCCAGTAGTACTAACTACGGGACTAGCGGTACGGGGGAGCAGTTCTTC	CASSTNYGTSGTGEQFF
TRBD1	TRBV6-4	-	TRBJ1-2	15	TGTGCCCAAAAGCGGGGGACAGGGCGTCGCTATGGCTACACCTTC	CAQKRGTGRRYGYTF
TRBD2	TRBV9	-	TRBJ2-7	16	TGTGCCAGCAGCGGAAGGGCTAGCGGGGTTTCCTACGAGCAGTACTTC	CASSGRASGVSYEQYF
-	TRBV7-3	-	TRBJ1-1	14	TGTGCCAGCAGCCTACGGGGTCAGAACACTGAAGCTTTCTTT	CASSLRGQNTEAFF
-	TRBV6-5	-	TRBJ1-3	15	TGTGCCAGCCAACAGGTGCTCAGCTCTGGAAACACCATATATTTT	CASQQVLSSGNTIYF
TRBD1	TRBV4-2	-	TRBJ1-1	15	TGTGCCAGCAGCCAAGTTGACAGGGGGGACACTGAAGCTTTCTTT	CASSQVDRGDTEAFF
TRBD1	TRBV6-5	-	TRBJ1-1	15	TGTGCCAGCAGACGGACAGGGGCAAGGAACACTGAAGCTTTCTTT	CASRRTGARNTEAFF
-	TRBV6-2/TRBV6-3	few	TRBJ1-6	15	TGTGCCAGCAGTTATCCAACGAACAGGCCTTCACCCCTCCACTTT	CASSYPTNRPSPLHF
-	TRBV19	-	TRBJ2-1	15	TGTGCCAGCTCGAAGGAGGCCGGAGGATTGGATGAGCAGTTCTTC	CASSKEAGGLDEQFF
TRBD1	TRBV28	-	TRBJ1-4	16	TGTGCCAGCAGTTTATCCGGGACAGGGCTTAATGAAAAACTGTTTTTT	CASSLSGTGLNEKLFF
-	TRBV7-7	once	TRBJ2-2	14	TGTGCTAGCAGCTTAGAACAGATTACCGGGGAGCTGTTTTTT	CASSLEQITGELFF
-	TRBV19	-	TRBJ1-5	14	TGTGCCAGTAGTATAGACATTAGCAATCAGCCCCAGCATTTT	CASSIDISNQPQHF
TRBD2	TRBV15	-	TRBJ2-2	15	TGTGCCACCAGCCAGCGGGGTGATAACACCGGGGAGCTGTTTTTT	CATSQRGDNTGELFF
-	TRBV7-2	-	TRBJ1-6	15	TGTGCCAGCAGCCCACGAAGGGGCGGCAATTCACCCCTCCACTTT	CASSPRRGGNSPLHF
-	TRBV12-3/TRBV12-4	-	TRBJ1-1	11	TGTGCCAGCAGTTTAGGACAGAAAGCTTTCTTT	CASSLGQKAFF
TRBD1	TRBV5-1	-	TRBJ1-3	13	TGCGCCAGCAGTCCGGGACAGGCAAACACCATATATTTT	CASSPGQANTIYF
-	TRBV15	-	TRBJ1-2	14	TGTGCCACCAGCGGAATCAGGGGTGACTATGGCTACACCTTC	CATSGIRGDYGYTF
-	TRBV7-3	-	TRBJ2-1	13	TGTGCCAGCAGCTTAAAAGGACTGCCTGAGCAGTTCTTC	CASSLKGLPEQFF
TRBD1	TRBV29-1	-	TRBJ2-7	12	TGCAGCGTCGGATTGTCACAGGGGGAGCAGTACTTC	CSVGLSQGEQYF
-	TRBV9	once	TRBJ2-2	18	TGTGCCAGCAGCTCCCTTAGAGGCTCGAATCGGGACACCGGGGAGCTGTTTTTT	CASSSLRGSNRDTGELFF
-	TRBV25-1	-	TRBJ2-7	17	TGTGCCAGCAGTGAAGATGCCGCTCCGGCCAGGGCCTACGAGCAGTACTTC	CASSEDAAPARAYEQYF
-	TRBV19	-	TRBJ2-1	15	TGTGCCAGTACCATGGGTCGGGGAGACTACAATGAGCAGTTCTTC	CASTMGRGDYNEQFF
TRBD1	TRBV19	-	TRBJ2-7	14	TGTGCCAGTAGCCGGGACAGGATCTCCTACGAGCAGTACTTC	CASSRDRISYEQYF
-	TRBV9	-	TRBJ2-2	14	TGTGCCAGCAGCGTTCAGGGAGGTACCGGGGAGCTGTTTTTT	CASSVQGGTGELFF
-	TRBV6-1	-	TRBJ1-2	14	TGTGCCAGCAGTGAAGGGAGGAACAACTATGGCTACACCTTC	CASSEGRNNYGYTF
-	TRBV5-4	-	TRBJ2-6	14	TGTGCCAGCAGCCACATCTCTGGGGCCAACGTCCTGACTTTC	CASSHISGANVLTF
-	TRBV9	-	TRBJ1-1	14	TGTGCCAGCAGGTACCAGACTGGGAACACTGAAGCTTTCTTT	CASRYQTGNTEAFF
-	TRBV6-5	-	TRBJ1-6	15	TGTGCCAGCAGCGGCCAGATCGGGGGAAATTCACCCCTCCACTTT	CASSGQIGGNSPLHF
TRBD1	TRBV5-1	-	TRBJ1-2	12	TGCGCCAGCAGCAGGGACAGGGATGGCTACACCTTC	CASSRDRDGYTF